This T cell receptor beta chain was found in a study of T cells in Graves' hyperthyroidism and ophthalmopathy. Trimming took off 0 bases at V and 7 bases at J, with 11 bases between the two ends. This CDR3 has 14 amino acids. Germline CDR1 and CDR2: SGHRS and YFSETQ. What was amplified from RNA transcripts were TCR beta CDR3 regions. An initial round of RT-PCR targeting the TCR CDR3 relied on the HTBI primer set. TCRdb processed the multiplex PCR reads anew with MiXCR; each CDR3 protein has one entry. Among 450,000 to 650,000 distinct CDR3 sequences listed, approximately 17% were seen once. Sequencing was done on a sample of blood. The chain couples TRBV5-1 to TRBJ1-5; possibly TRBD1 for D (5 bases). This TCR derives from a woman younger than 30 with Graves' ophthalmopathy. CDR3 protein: CASSLEGKGQPQHF. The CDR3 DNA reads TGCGCCAGCAGCTTGGAGGGGAAGGGCCAGCCCCAGCATTTT.